One and the same sample provided the 24 T cell receptor beta chains below, sequenced in a study of blood T cell repertoires in COVID-19. The data were produced by immunoSEQ multiplex PCR, yet TCRdb's version contains in-frame clones alone and is incomplete. Of 200,000 to 250,000 clones in the sample, 85% to 90% were seen once. Sample: peripheral blood. The origin of the receptors is a man in his fifties with acute or convalescent COVID-19.

The V call is TRBV12-3 or TRBV12-4, the J call TRBJ1-1; a weak D match, TRBD1 (5 bases). The V gene lost 7 bases and the J gene lost 4 bases, with 10 bases spanning the gap. The CDR3 is 12 residues long. CDR3 in amino acids: CASTGDFTEAFF. The CDR3, as DNA: TGTGCCAGCACGGGGGACTTCACTGAAGCTTTCTTT.

The V and J genes are TRBV12-5 and TRBJ1-1, with D possibly TRBD1 on 5 matching bases. Germline values: CDR1 LGHNT, CDR2 FRNRAP. V was clipped by 1 base and J by 4 bases, with 7 bases between them. CDR3 length: 13 residues. The CDR3 region has the DNA TGTGCTAGTGGTTTGGAAGGGGTCACTGAAGCTTTCTTT. This gives the protein CASGLEGVTEAFF.

The rearrangement links TRBV6-5 to TRBJ2-2, with D maybe TRBD1 (6 bases). The CDR3 covers 14 residues. CDR1 MNHEY and CDR2 SVGAGI come from the germline V gene. V was pared by 5 bases and J by 4 bases, with 11 bases between. CDR3 amino acids: CASSRQVITGELFF. CDR3 DNA: TGTGCCAGCAGTCGACAGGTGATCACCGGGGAGCTGTTTTTT.

This clone was found a few times. This chain uses TRBV19 with TRBJ1-4; no clear D gene. Per germline, CDR1 LNHDA and CDR2 SQIVND (reference sequence). The V end lost 7 bases, the J end lost 8 bases, and 17 bases lay between the germline ends. The CDR3 sequence is 14 residues long. The CDR3 nucleotides read TGTGCCAGTAACGACCGGGTAGGAGTCGAAAAACTGTTTTTT. It encodes CASNDRVGVEKLFF.

In this sample, this clone turned up a few times. This sequence joins TRBV10-2 and TRBJ1-1, with TRBD1 identical over 9 bases. Germline assignment: CDR1 WSHSY and CDR2 SAAADI. There are 16 residues in the CDR3. The J segment lost 4 bases and the V segment lost 6 bases, leaving 12 bases of the junction unmatched. Written as DNA, the CDR3 is TGCGCCAGCAGCGACAGGGGGTTTGGACCCACCACTGAAGCTTTCTTT. Amino acids: CASSDRGFGPTTEAFF.

The V call is TRBV5-1, the J call TRBJ2-2; 8 bases match TRBD1. The CDR3 runs to 13 residues. V shed 4 bases, J shed 6 bases, and the junction held 2 bases outside the gene matches. Germline V gene sequence: CDR1 SGHRS, CDR2 YFSETQ. The CDR3 DNA reads as TGCGCCAGCAGCGTACAGGGGGCCGGGGAGCTGTTTTTT. Protein sequence: CASSVQGAGELFF.

The chain recombines TRBV4-1 with TRBJ1-5, with a possible D match to TRBD1 (6 bases). The CDR3 has 15 amino acids. The germline V gene has CDR1 MGHRA and CDR2 YSYEKL. V gave up 3 bases and J gave up 4 bases, with 13 bases separating them. The CDR3 loop reads CASSQAGGVNQPQHF. The CDR3 DNA reads TGCGCCAGCAGCCAGGCGGGGGGCGTTAATCAGCCCCAGCATTTT.

V gene TRBV27 combines with J gene TRBJ1-5; D is possibly TRBD1 (6 bases). V lost 3 bases to trimming and J lost 4 bases, with 10 bases between them. Looked up from germline, CDR1 is MNHEY and CDR2 is SMNVEV (reference sequence). The length of the CDR3 is 14 residues. The CDR3, as DNA: TGTGCCAGCAGTTTCACAGGGCCGAATCAGCCCCAGCATTTT. This gives the protein CASSFTGPNQPQHF.

This clone was recorded once. V is TRBV5-1 and J is TRBJ2-2; the D gene is possibly TRBD1 (5 bases). V was pared by 4 bases and J by 1 base, with 11 bases between. CDR1 and CDR2 (germline): SGHRS, YFSETQ. This CDR3 spans 15 amino acids. The CDR3 here is CASSPDGQNTGELFF. The CDR3 region has the DNA TGCGCCAGCAGCCCGGACGGACAGAACACCGGGGAGCTGTTTTTT. The entire variable domain, with the rest obtained from reference TRBV5-1 and TRBJ2-2, is as follows: KAGVTQTPRYLIKTRGQQVTLSCSPISGHRSVSWYQQTPGQGLQFLFEYFSETQRNKGNFPGRFSGRQFSNSRSEMNVSTLELGDSALYLCASSPDGQNTGELFFGEGSRLTVL.

The J gene is TRBJ2-2, the V gene TRBV11-1; 8 bases map to TRBD2. V was pared by 3 bases and J by 0 bases, with 3 bases of the junction left unmatched. Germline V CDR1 and CDR2: SGHAT, FQDESV (reference sequence). There are 16 residues in the CDR3. CDR3 region: CASSFRRGANTGELFF. As DNA, the CDR3 is TGTGCCAGCAGCTTCAGGCGGGGGGCGAACACCGGGGAGCTGTTTTTT.

The V call is TRBV7-2, the J call TRBJ1-1; TRBD1 matches at 9 bases. The junction had 9 bases not matched to a gene; V was cut back by 5 bases and J by 11 bases. This CDR3 region has 13 residues. Germline CDR1 is SGHTA and CDR2 is FQGNSA. The CDR3 loop reads CASSPRQGGMAFF. The CDR3 region has the DNA TGTGCCAGCAGCCCCCGACAGGGGGGTATGGCTTTCTTT.

A remark on this clone: In the same sample, other DNA sequences code for this CDR3. The V call is TRBV18, the J call TRBJ1-3, with unresolved D. Germline values: CDR1 KGHSH, CDR2 LQKENI. This CDR3 comprises 14 residues. Trimming pared 3 bases from V and 0 bases from J, leaving 6 bases between. CDR3 DNA sequence: TGTGCCAGCTCACCCCGGGACTCTGGAAACACCATATATTTT. Amino acid sequence: CASSPRDSGNTIYF.

The chain recombines TRBV2 with TRBJ1-1, with unresolved D. The V end was cut by 7 bases, the J end by 0 bases, with 9 bases between. This CDR3 region has 13 residues. CDR1 and CDR2 (germline): SNHLY, FYNNEI. CDR3 sequence reads: CASKPEMNTEAFF. The CDR3 bases are TGTGCCAGCAAGCCGGAGATGAACACTGAAGCTTTCTTT.

In this sample, this clone turned up once. The V and J genes are TRBV6-1 and TRBJ1-5, with D unresolved. Germline CDR1 reads MNHNS; CDR2 reads SASEGT. The V end was cut by 0 bases, the J end by 1 base, with 13 bases between. The CDR3 length is 17 residues. CDR3 amino acids: CASSEAPGSGSNQPQHF. CDR3 coding DNA: TGTGCCAGCAGTGAAGCGCCGGGTAGTGGAAGCAATCAGCCCCAGCATTTT.

As DNA, the CDR3 is TGTGCCAGCAGTTTCGACAGGGGCAATCAGCCCCAGCATTTT. Encoded protein: CASSFDRGNQPQHF. The rearrangement joins TRBV6-6 to TRBJ1-5; 7 bases line up with TRBD1. V trimming: 4 bases; J trimming: 2 bases; junction bases outside the gene matches: 2. CDR3 length: 14 residues. CDR1 is MNHNY, CDR2 SVGAGI, per germline (reference sequence).

V usage is TRBV19 and J usage is TRBJ1-1, with TRBD1 matching over 7 bases. Germline CDR1 and CDR2: LNHDA and SQIVND (reference sequence). The CDR3 covers 13 residues. Trimming cost V 7 bases and J 3 bases; bases outside gene matches: 5. The CDR3 DNA reads as TGTGCCAGTAACCCACAGGGGTACACTGAAGCTTTCTTT. It translates to CASNPQGYTEAFF.

The chain combines TRBV25-1 with TRBJ2-6; 7 positions match TRBD1. The CDR3 sequence is 17 residues long. CDR1 and CDR2 (germline): MGHDK, SYGVNS. V lost 3 bases and J lost 0; bases outside the gene matches: 5. This CDR3 reads CASSESAGGSGANVLTF. As DNA, the CDR3 is TGTGCCAGCAGTGAGAGTGCAGGGGGCTCTGGGGCCAACGTCCTGACTTTC. Using reference TRBV25-1 and TRBJ2-6 for the parts outside the CDR3, the full variable domain is EADIYQTPRYLVIGTGKKITLECSQTMGHDKMYWYQQDPGMELHLIHYSYGVNSTEKGDLSSESTVSRIRTEHFPLTLESARPSHTSQYLCASSESAGGSGANVLTFGAGSRLTVL.

Comments on this clone: At one end the junction does not follow the germline gene, possibly because of a read error. This sequence joins TRBV6-1 and TRBJ1-3; D not certain. This CDR3 spans 13 amino acids. Per germline, CDR1 MNHNS and CDR2 SASEGT. This CDR3 reads CASSDLSLRSEDF. The CDR3 DNA is TGTGCCAGCAGTGATCTTTCACTGCGTTCGGAGGATTTT.

The chain carries TRBV4-1 and TRBJ1-2; 7 bases are a match to TRBD1. The V segment lost 3 bases and the J segment 0 bases; nucleotides outside the gene matches: 7. CDR1 is MGHRA and CDR2 is YSYEKL in the germline V gene. The length of the CDR3 is 16 residues. CDR3 coding DNA: TGCGCCAGCAGCCAGGTGGGACAGCCCACTAACTATGGCTACACCTTC. Residues: CASSQVGQPTNYGYTF.

The chain links TRBV5-1 to TRBJ2-1, with 10 nucleotides matching TRBD1. This CDR3 region has 17 residues. The V gene's germline CDR1 is SGHRS and CDR2 YFSETQ. Germline trimming cut 2 bases from V and 7 bases from J; bases unmatched to any gene: 12. The CDR3 nucleotides are TGCGCCAGCAGCTTAAAATCGACAGGGGGCGGAAGAAATGAGCAGTTCTTC. Translation gives CASSLKSTGGGRNEQFF.

V usage is TRBV12-3 or TRBV12-4 and J usage is TRBJ1-1; the D is unclear. Trimming removed 2 bases at V and 6 bases at J, with 4 bases between. The CDR3 runs to 11 residues. The DNA for the CDR3 is TGTGCCAGCAGTTTAACGGCTGAAGCTTTCTTT. Its translation is CASSLTAEAFF.

The chain has TRBV6-5 and TRBJ2-3, with TRBD1 matching over 8 bases. The CDR3 length is 14 residues. J gave up 5 bases and V 5 bases, and 6 bases lay outside the gene matches. Germline CDR1 MNHEY, CDR2 SVGAGI. The CDR3: CASSTRGQGDTQYF. The CDR3 DNA sequence: TGTGCCAGCAGTACCAGGGGGCAAGGAGATACGCAGTATTTT.

This chain links TRBV5-8 with TRBJ1-4; 10 bases agree with TRBD1. CDR3 size: 14 residues. From germline, CDR1 is SGHTS and CDR2 YDEGEE. J lost 7 bases, V lost 4 bases, and 4 bases had no gene match. The CDR3 DNA is TGTGCCAGCAGCCGGACAGGGGGTGGTGAAAAACTGTTTTTT. It codes for CASSRTGGGEKLFF.

The chain joins TRBV18 to TRBJ2-2, with D tentatively TRBD1 (5 bases). V was shortened by 3 bases and J by 4 bases, with 12 bases between the two germline ends. Germline V gene data show CDR1 as KGHSH and CDR2 as LQKENI. This CDR3 is built from 15 residues. CDR3 nucleotides: TGTGCCAGCTCACCCCAATACACAGGCACCGGGGAGCTGTTTTTT. Amino acid sequence: CASSPQYTGTGELFF.